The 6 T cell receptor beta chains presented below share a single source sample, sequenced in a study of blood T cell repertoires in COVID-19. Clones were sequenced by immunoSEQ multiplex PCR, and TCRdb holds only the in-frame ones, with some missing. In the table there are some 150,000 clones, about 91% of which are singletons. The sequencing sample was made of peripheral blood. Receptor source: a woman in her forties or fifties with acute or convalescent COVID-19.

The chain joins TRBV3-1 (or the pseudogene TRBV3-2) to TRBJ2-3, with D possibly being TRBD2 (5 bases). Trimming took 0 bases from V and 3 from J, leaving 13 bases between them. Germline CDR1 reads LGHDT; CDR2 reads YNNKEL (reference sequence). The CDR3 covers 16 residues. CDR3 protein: CASSQDMAGWTDTQYF. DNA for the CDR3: TGTGCCAGCAGCCAAGATATGGCGGGTTGGACAGATACGCAGTATTTT.

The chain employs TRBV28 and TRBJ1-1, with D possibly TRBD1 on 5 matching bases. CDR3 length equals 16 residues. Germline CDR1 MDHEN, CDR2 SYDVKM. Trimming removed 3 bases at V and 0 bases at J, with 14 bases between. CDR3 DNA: TGTGCCAGCAGTTTGGCGGCAGGGAATTTGAACACTGAAGCTTTCTTT. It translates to CASSLAAGNLNTEAFF.

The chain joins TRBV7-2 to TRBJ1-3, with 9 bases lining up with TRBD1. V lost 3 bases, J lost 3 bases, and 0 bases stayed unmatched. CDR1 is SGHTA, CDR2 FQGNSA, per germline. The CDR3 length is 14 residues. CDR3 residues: CASSLDRGGNTIYF. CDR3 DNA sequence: TGTGCCAGCAGCTTGGACAGGGGTGGAAACACCATATATTTT. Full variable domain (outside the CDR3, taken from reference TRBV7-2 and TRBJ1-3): GAGVSQSPSNKVTEKGKDVELRCDPISGHTALYWYRQSLGQGLEFLIYFQGNSAPDKSGLPSDRFSAERTGGSVSTLTIQRTQQEDSAVYLCASSLDRGGNTIYFGEGSWLTVV.

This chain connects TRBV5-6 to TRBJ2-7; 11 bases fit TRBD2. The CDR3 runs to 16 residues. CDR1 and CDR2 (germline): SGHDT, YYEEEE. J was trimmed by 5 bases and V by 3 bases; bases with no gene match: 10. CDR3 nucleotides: TGTGCCAGCAGCTCGTGGTCTAGCGGGAGGATGAACGAGCAGTACTTC. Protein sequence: CASSSWSSGRMNEQYF.

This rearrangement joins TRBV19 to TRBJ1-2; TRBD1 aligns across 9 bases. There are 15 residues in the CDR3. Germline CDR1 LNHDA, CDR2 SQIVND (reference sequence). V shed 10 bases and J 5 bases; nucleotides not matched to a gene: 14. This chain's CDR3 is CATTGQQGAGYGYTF. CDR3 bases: TGTGCCACCACGGGGCAACAGGGGGCGGGGTATGGCTACACCTTC.

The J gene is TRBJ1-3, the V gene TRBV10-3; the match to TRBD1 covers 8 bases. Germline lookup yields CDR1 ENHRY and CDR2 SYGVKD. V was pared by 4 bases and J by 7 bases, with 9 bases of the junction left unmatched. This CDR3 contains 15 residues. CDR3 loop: CAISAPGQGANTIYF. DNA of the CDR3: TGTGCCATCAGTGCTCCCGGGCAGGGGGCGAACACCATATATTTT.